Presented here are 28 T cell receptor beta chains from one specimen sequenced in a study of cytomegalovirus exposure and HLA in healthy donors. Researchers ran the PCR with 60 Vbeta and 13 Jbeta primers. Here immunoSEQ multiplex PCR was the method, and the copy in TCRdb shows in-frame clones only, minus some. In the table there are more than 120,000 clones, over 80% of which are singletons. The specimen sequenced was PBMCs. All receptors come from a woman aged 25 to 45 in good health and CMV-seronegative.

Points on this clone: The same CDR3 is also encoded by other DNA sequences in this sample. The V and J genes are TRBV18 and TRBJ2-1; 11 bases are shared with TRBD2. From germline, CDR1 is KGHSH and CDR2 LQKENI. V gave up 0 bases and J gave up 2 bases; unmatched junction bases: 3. This CDR3 is 17 amino acids long. CDR3 coding DNA: TGTGCCAGCTCACCACCCCTAGCGGGGGGCCCCTACAATGAGCAGTTCTTC. Encoded protein: CASSPPLAGGPYNEQFF.

The rearrangement uses TRBV7-9 and TRBJ2-7; 8 positions agree with TRBD1. CDR3 size: 13 residues. J lost 5 bases, V lost 5 bases, and 5 bases had no gene match. Germline V gene sequence: CDR1 SEHNR, CDR2 FQNEAQ (reference sequence). The CDR3 DNA sequence: TGTGCCAGCAGCGCTCCGGGACAGGACGAGCAGTACTTC. Encoded protein: CASSAPGQDEQYF.

The V call is TRBV11-2, the J call TRBJ2-1, with 9 bases fitting TRBD2. CDR3 size: 16 residues. The V gene's germline CDR1 is SGHAT and CDR2 FQNNGV. After removal of 4 bases from V and 2 bases from J, the junction contained 6 bases not matched to a gene. The CDR3 reads CASSSQRGETYNEQFF. CDR3 DNA: TGTGCCAGCAGCTCCCAGCGGGGGGAAACCTACAATGAGCAGTTCTTC.

The chain joins TRBV5-1 to TRBJ2-7; TRBD2 aligns across 15 bases. In germline, CDR1 is SGHRS, CDR2 YFSETQ. The CDR3 has 19 residues. The trim removed 0 bases at V and 3 bases at J, leaving 10 bases unmatched. CDR3 DNA sequence: TGCGCCAGCAGCTTGGCTGGACTAGCGGGAGGGCATGGCAACTACGAGCAGTACTTC. Translating it yields CASSLAGLAGGHGNYEQYF.

The chain recombines TRBV5-1 with TRBJ2-7, with 10 positions matching TRBD2. The CDR3 has 16 residues. CDR1 is SGHRS and CDR2 is YFSETQ in the germline V gene. After removal of 1 base from V and 6 bases from J, the junction contained 10 bases not matched to a gene. CDR3 region: CASSLYQREGPLEQYF. CDR3 nucleotides: TGCGCCAGCAGCTTGTACCAGCGGGAGGGACCCCTCGAGCAGTACTTC.

The chain carries TRBV20-1 and TRBJ2-5; D unresolved. The J call is in doubt because the DNA end fits TRBJ2-7 better. Germline CDR1 and CDR2: DFQATT and SNEGSKA (reference sequence). The CDR3 extends over 11 amino acids. The CDR3 region has the DNA TGCAGCGTCCTCTCCGCCTACGAGCAGTACTTC. It is translated as CSVLSAYEQYF.

The J gene is TRBJ2-3, the V gene TRBV5-6; TRBD1 matches at 9 bases. J lost 5 bases, V lost 3 bases, and 7 bases had no gene match. From germline, CDR1 is SGHDT and CDR2 YYEEEE. This CDR3 region has 15 residues. The CDR3 nucleotides are TGTGCCAGCAGCTCAGGACAGGGGCGGAGAGATACGCAGTATTTT. Its translation is CASSSGQGRRDTQYF.

The chain joins TRBV14 to TRBJ2-2; D remains unclear. The V gene's germline CDR1 is SGHDN and CDR2 FVKESK. V lost 1 base and J lost 1, with 4 bases in between. This CDR3 region has 14 residues. The CDR3 nucleotides are TGTGCCAGCAGCCAAGTACAGAACACCGGGGAGCTGTTTTTT. It translates to CASSQVQNTGELFF.

The V gene is TRBV11-1, the J gene TRBJ2-7; D is uncertain. The CDR3 has 13 residues. With 5 bases removed from V and 5 bases from J, the gap between germline ends came to 13 bases. CDR1 and CDR2 (germline): SGHAT, FQDESV (reference sequence). The CDR3 region is CASSKIYSDEQYF. The CDR3 DNA reads TGTGCCAGCAGCAAAATCTATTCCGACGAGCAGTACTTC.

This clone came up a few times. The chain joins TRBV4-2 to TRBJ1-2, with 8 bases fitting TRBD1. Germline CDR1 is LGHNA and CDR2 is YNFKEQ. CDR3 size: 15 residues. V lost 0 bases to trimming and J lost 7 bases; unmatched junction nucleotides: 7. DNA of the CDR3: TGTGCCAGCAGCCAAGAGACAGGGGTTCAATCTGGCTACACCTTC. It is translated as CASSQETGVQSGYTF.

This clone showed up just a few times. The rearrangement uses TRBV6-1 and TRBJ2-7; 7 bases align to TRBD2. CDR3 size: 15 residues. V trimming: 1 base; J trimming: 4 bases; junction bases outside the gene matches: 7. CDR1 and CDR2 from the germline V gene are MNHNS and SASEGT. CDR3 coding DNA: TGTGCCAGCAGTGAAGTTCGGGGGGAGATATACGAGCAGTACTTC. Protein product: CASSEVRGEIYEQYF.

The V call is TRBV7-9, the J call TRBJ2-1; a possible D gene is TRBD2 (6 bases). Germline V gene data show CDR1 as SEHNR and CDR2 as FQNEAQ (reference sequence). The CDR3 is made up of 13 amino acids. The V end lost 1 base, the J end lost 9 bases, and 10 bases lay between the germline ends. The DNA of the CDR3 is TGTGCCAGCAGCTTAGTGGACGGGGGTGAGCAGTTCTTC. It specifies CASSLVDGGEQFF. Filled out from reference TRBV7-9 and TRBJ2-1, the complete variable domain reads DTGVSQNPRHKITKRGQNVTFRCDPISEHNRLYWYRQTLGQGPEFLTYFQNEAQLEKSRLLSDRFSAERPKGSFSTLEIQRTEQGDSAMYLCASSLVDGGEQFFGPGTRLTVL.

The rearrangement joins TRBV5-5 to TRBJ1-1; 10 bases are a match to TRBD1. The CDR3 loop spans 19 amino acids. Germline lookup yields CDR1 SGHKS and CDR2 YYEKEE (reference sequence). After removal of 2 bases from V and 0 bases from J, the junction contained 13 bases not matched to a gene. DNA of the CDR3: TGTGCCAGCAGCTTAGTTACGATGGACAGGGGGTTTATGAACACTGAAGCTTTCTTT. It encodes CASSLVTMDRGFMNTEAFF.

This clone was observed a few times. The chain recombines TRBV5-1 with TRBJ1-5; 7 positions match TRBD1. The V gene end was trimmed by 0 bases and the J gene end by 5 bases; junction bases not matched to a gene: 5. Germline assignment: CDR1 SGHRS and CDR2 YFSETQ. CDR3 length: 15 amino acids. The CDR3 DNA sequence: TGCGCCAGCAGCTTGGGGGACAGAACGGATCAGCCCCAGCATTTT. This codes for CASSLGDRTDQPQHF.

Note on this clone: Other DNA sequences in this specimen translate into the identical CDR3. The rearrangement uses TRBV5-1 and TRBJ1-4; D ambiguous. V was cut by 4 bases and J by 5 bases, with 9 bases left in between. The CDR3 covers 13 residues. Germline CDR1 and CDR2: SGHRS and YFSETQ. In nucleotides, the CDR3 is TGCGCCAGCAGCCTGGCACAGAATGAAAAACTGTTTTTT. It codes for CASSLAQNEKLFF.

V usage is TRBV10-3 and J usage is TRBJ1-3; D gene ambiguous. This CDR3 is 12 amino acids long. Germline V lookup: CDR1 ENHRY, CDR2 SYGVKD. V dropped 10 bases and J dropped 2 bases, with 9 bases sitting between them. The CDR3 loop is CATHQAGNTIYF. In DNA form, the CDR3 reads TGTGCCACCCACCAGGCTGGAAACACCATATATTTT.

The chain recombines TRBV7-6 with TRBJ2-1; 7 nucleotides line up with TRBD2. This CDR3 has 17 residues. In germline, CDR1 is SGHVS, CDR2 FNYEAQ. The junction had 14 bases not matched to a gene; V was cut back by 5 bases and J by 4 bases. The CDR3 DNA reads TGTGCCAGCAGCGCCACTCGTGATGGGAGGGTATACAATGAGCAGTTCTTC. Its translation is CASSATRDGRVYNEQFF. Complete variable domain (other parts from reference TRBV7-6 and TRBJ2-1): GAGVSQSPRYKVTKRGQDVALRCDPISGHVSLYWYRQALGQGPEFLTYFNYEAQQDKSGLPNDRFSAERPEGSISTLTIQRTEQRDSAMYRCASSATRDGRVYNEQFFGPGTRLTVL.

This clone came up a few times. The chain carries TRBV4-2 and TRBJ2-3; D uncertain. The V gene lost 4 bases and the J gene lost 2 bases, with 7 bases spanning the gap. CDR3 length: 13 residues. The germline V gene has CDR1 LGHNA and CDR2 YNFKEQ. CDR3 loop: CASSPLATDTQYF. In DNA, the CDR3 is TGTGCCAGCAGCCCCTTGGCCACAGATACGCAGTATTTT.

This clone was picked up a small number of times. V usage is TRBV4-3 and J usage is TRBJ1-1, with 7 positions matching TRBD1. The ends lost 0 bases at V and 4 bases at J; junction bases unmatched: 2. Germline-derived CDR1 and CDR2 are LGHNA and YSLEER. The CDR3 has 14 residues. Here the CDR3 DNA reads TGCGCCAGCAGCCAAGAGGGACAGTTCACTGAAGCTTTCTTT. This codes for CASSQEGQFTEAFF.

The chain carries TRBV21-1 and TRBJ1-4. TRBV21-1 corresponds to a pseudogene. The CDR3 has 14 amino acids. CDR3 sequence: CASTNTETRRGLFF. Written as DNA, the CDR3 is TGTGCCAGCACTAATACGGAGACCCGCCGGGGACTGTTTTTT.

The chain couples TRBV6-1 to TRBJ2-5, with D perhaps TRBD1 (6 bases). Germline V gene sequence: CDR1 MNHNS, CDR2 SASEGT. The V gene lost 8 bases and the J gene lost 3 bases, with 7 bases spanning the gap. The CDR3 is 11 residues long. The CDR3 sequence: CASYREETQYF. In DNA, the CDR3 is TGTGCCAGCTACAGGGAAGAGACCCAGTACTTC.

The chain is built from TRBV18 and TRBJ1-1; D possibly corresponds to TRBD1 (5 bases). Trimming left V 3 bases short and J 6 bases short, with 14 bases between. This CDR3 spans 14 amino acids. CDR1 and CDR2 (germline): KGHSH, LQKENI. This CDR3 is CASSPTAGTAEAFF. In nucleotides, the CDR3 is TGTGCCAGCTCACCCACCGCGGGGACCGCTGAAGCTTTCTTT. The whole variable domain, remainder taken from reference TRBV18 and TRBJ1-1, is NAGVMQNPRHLVRRRGQEARLRCSPMKGHSHVYWYRQLPEEGLKFMVYLQKENIIDESGMPKERFSAEFPKEGPSILRIQQVVRGDSAAYFCASSPTAGTAEAFFGQGTRLTVV.

This clone has only a few counts. The genes are TRBV15 and TRBJ1-5, with 10 bases identical to TRBD1. The germline V gene has CDR1 LNHNV and CDR2 YYDKDF (reference sequence). The CDR3 is made up of 15 amino acids. The J segment lost 6 bases and the V segment lost 4 bases, leaving 6 bases of the junction unmatched. CDR3 bases: TGTGCCACCAGCAAGGGGACAGGGGTTGGTCAGCCCCAGCATTTT. This translates into CATSKGTGVGQPQHF.

This clone was observed a single time. This chain connects TRBV6-1 to TRBJ1-1; TRBD1 matches at 9 bases. Unmatched junction bases numbered 2, after V lost 5 bases and J lost 1 base. The CDR3 is 14 amino acids. CDR1 is MNHNS, CDR2 SASEGT, per germline. CDR3 region: CASSPTGGNTEAFF. DNA of the CDR3: TGTGCCAGCAGTCCGACAGGGGGGAACACTGAAGCTTTCTTT.

This chain joins TRBV7-8 and TRBJ2-7; TRBD2 agrees at 9 bases. Germline V lookup: CDR1 SGHVS, CDR2 FQNEAQ. The J segment lost 2 bases and the V segment lost 2 bases, leaving 13 bases of the junction unmatched. The CDR3 consists of 18 residues. The CDR3 loop is CASSLISTTSGIPYEQYF. The CDR3 DNA sequence: TGTGCCAGCAGCTTAATCTCCACGACTAGCGGTATACCCTACGAGCAGTACTTC.

V and J are TRBV5-4 and TRBJ2-3; D unclear. Trimming pared 0 bases from V and 0 bases from J, leaving 8 bases between. The length of the CDR3 is 15 residues. CDR1 and CDR2 from the germline V gene are SGHNT and YYREEE (reference sequence). The CDR3 sequence is CASSLVRSSTDTQYF. CDR3 DNA sequence: TGTGCCAGCAGCTTGGTCAGGTCTAGCACAGATACGCAGTATTTT. Complete variable domain (other parts from reference TRBV5-4 and TRBJ2-3): ETGVTQSPTHLIKTRGQQVTLRCSSQSGHNTVSWYQQALGQGPQFIFQYYREEENGRGNFPPRFSGLQFPNYSSELNVNALELDDSALYLCASSLVRSSTDTQYFGPGTRLTVL.

The chain uses TRBV27 and TRBJ2-7, with D possibly matching TRBD1 (5 bases). The V gene lost 1 base and the J gene lost 3 bases, with 22 bases spanning the gap. Per germline, CDR1 MNHEY and CDR2 SMNVEV (reference sequence). The CDR3 extends over 18 amino acids. In DNA form, the CDR3 reads TGTGCCAGCAGTTTATTAAAAACAGGCTGGGAAGGGCACTACGAGCAGTACTTC. Translating gives CASSLLKTGWEGHYEQYF.

The chain uses TRBV5-1 and TRBJ2-2, with 8 nucleotides matching TRBD1. The CDR3 totals 16 residues. CDR1 is SGHRS and CDR2 is YFSETQ in the germline V gene. With 2 bases clipped from V and 4 bases from J, the junction kept 7 bases outside the gene matches. The CDR3 is CASSFLDRVGTGELFF. CDR3 DNA: TGCGCCAGCAGCTTCCTGGACAGGGTCGGCACCGGGGAGCTGTTTTTT.